This T cell receptor beta chain was observed in a study of beta chain features in type 1 diabetes. Overall study results and limits: Shortening of TCRB CDR3s, moderate but significant, appeared in all four CD4+ subsets of Type 1 diabetes patients. Naive, central memory and regulatory TCRB repertoires appeared more similar among patients than healthy donors.

Isolated RNA was reverse transcribed in full, so expressed TCRB transcripts were sequenced. Profiling relied on immunoSEQ multiplex PCR, and the TCRdb table lists in-frame clones only, not all of them. Among 40,000 or so clones listed, approximately 70% were seen once. Germline CDR1 MGHDK, CDR2 SYGVNS. Trimming left V 4 bases short and J 2 bases short, with 12 bases between. The CDR3 sequence is 14 residues long. About this clone: The antigen remains unidentified.

Sequenced material: Tregs from blood. The clonotype was recovered from a woman younger than 35 with type 1 diabetes. This chain links TRBV25-1 with TRBJ2-7; weak D call: TRBD1 (5 bases). CDR3 sequence reads: CASSAADRTYEQYF. In nucleotides, the CDR3 is TGTGCCAGCAGTGCCGCCGACAGAACCTACGAGCAGTACTTC.